Listed below are T cell receptor beta chains from one sample, sequenced in a study of cytomegalovirus exposure and HLA in healthy donors. Sequencing used immunoSEQ multiplex PCR; TCRdb keeps in-frame clones, though not all of them. In the table there are over 200,000 clones, roughly 80% of which are singletons. Sequences were obtained from PBMCs. These receptors were collected from a male donor in good health and CMV-seronegative. Both conserved end residues are part of each CDR3. D genes are given only for firm matches. Clone size is shown for a subset of rows, as once, few, many or a class of expanded clone.

TRBV28	TRBJ2-2	TRBD1	NA	TGTGCCAGCAGTTTTCCTCTACTGTGGGGACAGGGGGCCACCGGGGAGCTGTTTTTT	CASSFPLLWGQGATGELFF
TRBV5-1	TRBJ2-3	TRBD2	NA	TGCGCCAGCAGCCTCACTAGCGGGAGCACAGATACGCAGTATTTT	CASSLTSGSTDTQYF
TRBV6-5	TRBJ2-1	TRBD2	NA	TGTGCCAGCGGCCGGGAGGGCGGCAATGAGCAGTTCTTC	CASGREGGNEQFF
TRBV27	TRBJ2-7	NA	NA	TGTGCCAGCAGTCCCCGGTCGATGCCCTACGAGCAGTACTTC	CASSPRSMPYEQYF
TRBV19	TRBJ2-7	TRBD2	NA	TGTGCCAGTAGTACCGGGGGGGGCTCGATTACCTACGAGCAGTACTTC	CASSTGGGSITYEQYF
TRBV7-2	TRBJ1-2	TRBD1	NA	TGTGCCAGCAGCTCCAGGACAGGGCCCTATGGCTACACCTTC	CASSSRTGPYGYTF
TRBV10-1	TRBJ2-1	TRBD1	NA	TGCGCCAGCAGCCGGGACAGCGACAATGAGCAGTTCTTC	CASSRDSDNEQFF
TRBV7-3	TRBJ1-1	NA	once	TGTGCCAGCAGCTTGATTGGCTGGGAAGCTTTCTTT	CASSLIGWEAFF
TRBV29-1	TRBJ2-7	NA	few	TGCAGCGTTGAATCCAGGGCTACCTACGAGCAGTACTTC	CSVESRATYEQYF
TRBV5-1	TRBJ1-4	NA	NA	TGCGCCAGCAGCTTGGGTCAGTATGAAAAACTGTTTTTT	CASSLGQYEKLFF
TRBV7-8	TRBJ1-2	NA	NA	TGTGCCAGCAGTCATCTACAGGAGTACTATGGCTACACCTTC	CASSHLQEYYGYTF
TRBV6-1	TRBJ1-5	TRBD1	once	TGTGCCAGCAGAGTACAGGGGGAAGGGCCCCAGCATTTT	CASRVQGEGPQHF
TRBV6-5	TRBJ1-2	TRBD1	NA	TGTGCCAGCAGTTACGGACAGGGTAGCAACTATGGCTACACCTTC	CASSYGQGSNYGYTF
TRBV5-1	TRBJ2-1	TRBD1	NA	TGCGCCAGCAGCTTGTCTTTAGGGACAGGGGGCAATGAGCAGTTCTTC	CASSLSLGTGGNEQFF
TRBV10-3	TRBJ1-2	TRBD1	NA	TGTGCCATCAGTGATGCGGGACAGAGTCTCTATGGCTACACCTTC	CAISDAGQSLYGYTF
TRBV6-5	TRBJ2-1	NA	few	TGTGCCAGCAGCCACGACTGGAGCGCCTACAATGAGCAGTTCTTC	CASSHDWSAYNEQFF
TRBV9	TRBJ1-5	NA	NA	TGTGCCAGCAGCGGACAGATCGTTCAGCCCCAGCATTTT	CASSGQIVQPQHF
TRBV9	TRBJ2-3	TRBD2	NA	TGTGCCAGCAGCGTAGCGGGACTAGCTGCCCACACAGATACGCAGTATTTT	CASSVAGLAAHTDTQYF
TRBV9	TRBJ1-1	NA	NA	TGTGCCAGCAGCCCCGTAGCGGGACTTGAGGGAGGTACTGAAGCTTTCTTT	CASSPVAGLEGGTEAFF
TRBV6-5	TRBJ1-2	TRBD1	NA	TGTGCCACCCTCAGGGGGTTTAACTATGGCTACACCTTC	CATLRGFNYGYTF
TRBV29-1	TRBJ2-5	TRBD2	NA	TGCAGCGCCCGGGAGGGAGGCGAGACCCAGTACTTC	CSAREGGETQYF
TRBV2	TRBJ2-4	TRBD2	once	TGTGCCAGCAGTGAAGAGCAAAAAGGACTAGCGCTAGCCAAAAACATTCAGTACTTC	CASSEEQKGLALAKNIQYF
TRBV6-5	TRBJ1-6	NA	NA	TGTGCCAGCAGACCTTATCCGGGGAATTCACCCCTCCACTTT	CASRPYPGNSPLHF
TRBV7-9	TRBJ1-1	NA	few	TGTGCCAGCAGCTTACTGACAGAAGCTTTCTTT	CASSLLTEAFF
TRBV6-4	TRBJ2-7	NA	NA	TGTGCCAGCAGTGAGGGCAGAAGCTACGAGCAGTACTTC	CASSEGRSYEQYF
TRBV5-5	TRBJ2-3	NA	NA	TGTGCCAGCAGCTTGGAGCGGAGACCGGATACGCAGTATTTT	CASSLERRPDTQYF
TRBV30	TRBJ2-3	NA	NA	TGTGCCCACGCCCGATTAGCGGAGAGCACAGATACGCAGTATTTT	CAHARLAESTDTQYF
TRBV5-4	TRBJ2-7	NA	NA	TGTGCCAGCAGCTTGTTACCCGGCTACGAGCAGTACTTC	CASSLLPGYEQYF
TRBV7-7	TRBJ1-4	TRBD1	NA	TGTGCCAGCAGCCCGGGGGGACAGGGTGGTGAAAAACTGTTTTTT	CASSPGGQGGEKLFF
TRBV9	TRBJ2-2	TRBD2	NA	TGTGCCAGCAGCCCCGGGACTAGCGGGGGAAACGGGGAGCTGTTTTTT	CASSPGTSGGNGELFF
TRBV5-4	TRBJ1-6	NA	NA	TGTGCCAGCAGCTCCGAAAACAGGGTGGTAGGTTCACCCCTCCACTTT	CASSSENRVVGSPLHF